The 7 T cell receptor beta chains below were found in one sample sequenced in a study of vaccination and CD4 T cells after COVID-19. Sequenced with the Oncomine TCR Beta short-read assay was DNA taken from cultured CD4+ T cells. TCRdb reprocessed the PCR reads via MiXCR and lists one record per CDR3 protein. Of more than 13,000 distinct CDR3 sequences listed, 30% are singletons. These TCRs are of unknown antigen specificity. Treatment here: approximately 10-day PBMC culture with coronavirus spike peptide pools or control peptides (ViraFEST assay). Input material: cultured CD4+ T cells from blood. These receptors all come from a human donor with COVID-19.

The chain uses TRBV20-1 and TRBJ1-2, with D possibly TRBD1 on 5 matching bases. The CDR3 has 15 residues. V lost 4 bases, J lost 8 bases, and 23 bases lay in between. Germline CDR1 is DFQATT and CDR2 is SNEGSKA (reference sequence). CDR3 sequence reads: CSAKDPGGGHGGYTF. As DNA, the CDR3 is TGCAGTGCTAAGGATCCTGGGGGTGGGCATGGAGGCTACACCTTC.

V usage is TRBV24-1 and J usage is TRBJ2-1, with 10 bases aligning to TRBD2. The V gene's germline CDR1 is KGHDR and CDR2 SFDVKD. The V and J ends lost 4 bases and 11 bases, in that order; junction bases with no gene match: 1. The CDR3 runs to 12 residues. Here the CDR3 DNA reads TGTGCCACCAGTGAACTAGCGGGGAAGCAGTTCTTC. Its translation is CATSELAGKQFF.

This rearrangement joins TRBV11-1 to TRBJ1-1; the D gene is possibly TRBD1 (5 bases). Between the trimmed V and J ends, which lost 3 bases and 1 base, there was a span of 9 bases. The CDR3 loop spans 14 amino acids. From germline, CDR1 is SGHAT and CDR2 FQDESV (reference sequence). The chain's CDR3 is CASSLRGTNTEAFF. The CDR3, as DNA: TGTGCCAGCAGCTTGCGGGGGACGAACACTGAAGCTTTCTTT.

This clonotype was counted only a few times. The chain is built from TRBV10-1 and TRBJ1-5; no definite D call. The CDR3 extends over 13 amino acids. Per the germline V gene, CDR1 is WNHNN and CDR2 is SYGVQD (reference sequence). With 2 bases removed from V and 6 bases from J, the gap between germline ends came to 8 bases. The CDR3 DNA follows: TGCGCCAGCAGTGAGGGGAATGGTCAGCCCCAGCATTTT. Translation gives CASSEGNGQPQHF.

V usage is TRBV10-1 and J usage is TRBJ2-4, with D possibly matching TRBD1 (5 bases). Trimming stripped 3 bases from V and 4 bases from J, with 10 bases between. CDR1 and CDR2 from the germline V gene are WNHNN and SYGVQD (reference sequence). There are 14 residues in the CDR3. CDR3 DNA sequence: TGCGCCAGCAGTGAAGCAGGGATAAAAAACATTCAGTACTTC. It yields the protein CASSEAGIKNIQYF.

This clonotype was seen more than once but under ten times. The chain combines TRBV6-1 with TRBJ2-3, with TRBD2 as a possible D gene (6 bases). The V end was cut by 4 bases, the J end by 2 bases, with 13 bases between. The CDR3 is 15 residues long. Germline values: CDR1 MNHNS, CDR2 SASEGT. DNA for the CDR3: TGTGCCAGCAGTGCGGAGGGTTGGAACACAGATACGCAGTATTTT. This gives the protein CASSAEGWNTDTQYF.

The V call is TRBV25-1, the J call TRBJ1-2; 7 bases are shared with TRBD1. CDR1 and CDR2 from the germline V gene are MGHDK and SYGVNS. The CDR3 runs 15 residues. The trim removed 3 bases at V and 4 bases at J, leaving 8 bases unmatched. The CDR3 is CASSEGQSVSYGYTF. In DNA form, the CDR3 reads TGTGCCAGCAGTGAGGGACAGTCAGTGAGCTATGGCTACACCTTC.